This T cell receptor (beta chain) was obtained from a study of T cell responses to AZD1222 COVID-19 vaccine. Whole-study findings and limits: Only 5 or 6 AZD1222 recipients tested seropositive at baseline. The sample set comprised mostly white British donors with more females, and clonal diversity was possibly underestimated.

Profiled with immunoSEQ multiplex PCR; TCRdb holds only in-frame clones, not every one. Of tens of thousands of clones in the sample, about nine tenths were seen once. This clone was recorded only once. Its specificity is unknown. The CDR3 totals 14 residues. Germline V CDR1 and CDR2: MNHEY, SVGEGT. The junction had 2 bases not matched to a gene; V was cut back by 4 bases and J by 3 bases. The rearrangement links TRBV6-2 or TRBV6-3 to TRBJ2-7, with TRBD1 identical over 11 bases. The sample here was peripheral blood, taken on day 0 of AZD1222 vaccination. This receptor was identified in an adult in good health. CDR3 sequence: CASSSGTGGYEQYF. The CDR3 DNA follows: TGTGCCAGCAGTTCCGGGACAGGGGGCTACGAGCAGTACTTC.